One T cell receptor (beta chain) is described in this entry. Its binding antigen is unknown. The input lacks base qualities; no much larger clone sits a single base away. This sample is part of a study of shared clonotypes between healthy human individuals (dated by TCRdb to the early 2020s). A note on the overall study: A couple of women and a few men aged 18 to 49 years were included in the cohort. For each donor, CD4 naive and CD4 memory were each given three plates, CD8 naive was given two plates, and CD8 memory was given one plate. The study deeply sequenced blood TCR repertoires of about 5 healthy adults to estimate repertoire size and the extent of clonotype sharing between individuals. Libraries were prepared and TCR repertoires were sequenced by different laboratories using diverse techniques, in order to increase sequencing depth and limit assay-specific biases. Between about 0.8 and 9 billion PBMCs per donor were obtained by leukapheresis.

Using the deep immunoSEQ assay, multiplex PCR amplified TCR CDR3 regions from genomic DNA. Extracted genomic DNA from each cell subset was distributed evenly across all wells of several immunoSEQ 96-well plates, and each plate was treated as a replicate. Each replicate PCR for sorted subsets received around 200 ng genomic DNA, equal to about 30,000 T cell genomes. The purified libraries were quantified using a Qubit 3.0 fluorometer, sized with a Bioanalyzer 2100, and then quantified again using the KAPA Library Quantification kit. Every immunoSEQ 96-well plate was sequenced on a separate single-read 150-cycle Illumina NextSeq 550 flow cell. The authors processed their data as follows. Because the immunoSEQ output included only junctional sequences and no quality scores, the filtering could not be the same as the filtering used for full-length reads. Sequences were annotated with PyIR, a Python wrapper for IgBLAST v1.9, and V/J genes and CDR3 were assigned using IMGT germline references. Reads were filtered out if the reads had weak V/J assignments (E-value above 1e-6), no CDR3, stop codons, out-of-frame junctions, or ambiguous translated residues. V3J clonotypes were defined as sequences sharing the same inferred V gene, J gene, and CDR3 amino acid sequence. The percentage overlap between two repertoires was calculated by dividing the number of shared unique clonotypes by the size of the smaller repertoire. Three approaches were used to assess repertoire richness: RTK rarefaction, the Chao1 estimator, and Recon v2.1 estimates of unobserved clonotypes. For all TCRbeta clonotypes obtained by the gDNA method from several donors, generation probabilities were computed with OLGA. TCRdb's version of the immuneACCESS table is confined to in-frame rearrangements and falls short of the full clone set. An unresolved V gene accounts for under half of the shortfall where checked; the remainder is of unknown origin. V, J and clone size derive from that table, while D and trimming were established from the DNA sequence. This sample holds about 1 million clones; approximately 70% were observed only once. About 1.5% of the sample is held by the ten biggest clonotypes.

Donors were healthy HIV-negative adults with no recently reported acute infections or vaccinations. All donors were Caucasian adults living in Nashville, Tennessee, USA. CD4+ T cells were enriched by magnetic negative selection; naive cells were then positively selected on CD45RA, and the negative fraction formed the memory subset. Blood was obtained by leukapheresis, after which PBMCs were separated by Ficoll-Histopaque density gradient centrifugation and cryopreserved in liquid nitrogen vapor phase. Analytical flow cytometry was used to check the purity and quantity of every magnetically sorted T cell population. From each sorted fraction, genomic DNA was isolated and quantified by UV absorbance on a Nanodrop 2000c. The full study reports these points: Even with the large sequencing depth, rarefaction of the sorted-subset datasets indicated that sequencing was incomplete. Higher generation probabilities were observed for clonotypes shared by all four sorted-subset donors than for non-shared clonotypes. Based on pairwise subsampling, the degree of clonotype sharing among donors was expected to be affected by sequencing depth. Sampling was restricted to blood, and TCR repertoires in tissue are likely to differ from TCR repertoires in blood. About 5% of naive CD4, 3% to 3.5% of naive CD8, 2.3% of memory CD4, and more than 0.35% of memory CD8 clonotypes were shared across several donors. Larger estimated clonotype richness was generally found for naive subsets than for memory subsets. The genetic and exposure-history diversity represented was limited by the small number of donors.

Trimming leaves V shorter by 2 bases and J shorter by 0 bases, with the junction holding 9 bases beyond the gene matches. According to the germline V gene (reference sequence), CDR1 reads SEHNR and CDR2 reads FQNEAQ. Its CDR3 holds 18 amino acids, cysteine through phenylalanine. Left in the record is the CDR3 DNA by itself, 54 bases read in frame from the first base. Sequenced sample: memory CD4+ T cells sorted from blood. The cell subset or site label, as the study defines it: CD45RA-negative fraction. The sequence was collected from a man between 18 and 29 years old in good health. Here the chain combines TRBV7-9 and TRBJ1-3; 8 middle bases align to TRBD1. The sequence in DNA is TGTGCCAGCAGCTTAAATGGACAGGGATCTCTCTCTGGAAACACCATATATTTT. Translated, it gives CASSLNGQGSLSGNTIYF.